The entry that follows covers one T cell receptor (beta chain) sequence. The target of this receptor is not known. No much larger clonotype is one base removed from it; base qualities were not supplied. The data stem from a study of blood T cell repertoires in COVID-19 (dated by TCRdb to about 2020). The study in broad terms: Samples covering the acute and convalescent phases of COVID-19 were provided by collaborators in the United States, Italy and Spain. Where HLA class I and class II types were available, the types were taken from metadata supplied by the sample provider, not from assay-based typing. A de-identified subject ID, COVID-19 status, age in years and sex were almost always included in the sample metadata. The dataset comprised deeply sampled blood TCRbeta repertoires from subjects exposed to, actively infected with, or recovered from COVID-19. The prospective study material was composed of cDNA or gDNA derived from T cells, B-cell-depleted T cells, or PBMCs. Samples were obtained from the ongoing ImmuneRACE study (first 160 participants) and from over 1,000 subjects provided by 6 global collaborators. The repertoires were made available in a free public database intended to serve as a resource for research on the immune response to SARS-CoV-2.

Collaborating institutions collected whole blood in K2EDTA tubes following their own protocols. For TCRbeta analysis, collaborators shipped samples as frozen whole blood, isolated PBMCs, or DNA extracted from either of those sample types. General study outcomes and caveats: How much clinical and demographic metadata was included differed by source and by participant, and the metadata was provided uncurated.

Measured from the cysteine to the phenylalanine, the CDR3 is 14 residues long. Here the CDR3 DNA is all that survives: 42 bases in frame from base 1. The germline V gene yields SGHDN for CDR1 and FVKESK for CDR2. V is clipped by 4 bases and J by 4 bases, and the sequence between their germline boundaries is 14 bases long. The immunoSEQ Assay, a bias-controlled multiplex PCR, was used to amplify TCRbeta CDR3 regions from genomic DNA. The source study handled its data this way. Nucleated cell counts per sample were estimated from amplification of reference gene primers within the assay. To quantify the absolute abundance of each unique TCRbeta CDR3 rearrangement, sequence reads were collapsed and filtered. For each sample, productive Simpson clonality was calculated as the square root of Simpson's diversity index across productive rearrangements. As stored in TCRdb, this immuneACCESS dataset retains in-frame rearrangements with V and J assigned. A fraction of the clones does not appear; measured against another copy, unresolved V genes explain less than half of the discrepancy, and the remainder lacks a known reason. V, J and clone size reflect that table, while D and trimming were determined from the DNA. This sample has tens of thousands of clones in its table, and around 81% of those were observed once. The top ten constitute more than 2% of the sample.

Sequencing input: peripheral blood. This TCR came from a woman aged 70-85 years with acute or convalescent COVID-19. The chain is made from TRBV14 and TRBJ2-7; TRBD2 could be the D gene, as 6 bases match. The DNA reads TGTGCCAGCAGCCCGACTAGGCGGCCGTACGAGCAGTACTTC. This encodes CASSPTRRPYEQYF.